The entry that follows covers one T cell receptor beta chain sequence. This sample is drawn from a study of human T cells and chemical hapten exposure. Time point: patch test 1, 2 weeks after DPC sensitization. Regarding treatment: therapeutic diphenylcyclopropenone sensitization with weekly scalp DPC. The CDR3 contains 11 residues. V gave up 4 bases and J gave up 3 bases, with 1 base separating them. TCRdb independently ran MiXCR on the RACE reads; one entry per CDR3 protein. In the table there are around 380,000 distinct CDR3 sequences, approximately 5.1% of which are singletons. The starting material was whole blood, obtained in connection with sensitization to the hapten diphenylcyclopropenone (DPC). The V call is TRBV12-3 or TRBV12-4, the J call TRBJ1-3, with no clear D. The clonotype comes from a woman in her forties or fifties with alopecia areata. Some clones in this sample may be carry-over from other donors' samples. The CDR3 protein is CASSYGNTIYF. For the CDR3, the DNA is TGTGCCAGCAGTTATGGAAACACCATATATTTT.